This T cell receptor (beta chain) was identified during a study of T cell responses to AZD1222 COVID-19 vaccine. Germline V lookup: CDR1 MNHEY, CDR2 SMNVEV (reference sequence). V lost 6 bases and J 7 bases, leaving 19 bases between the germline ends. This CDR3 contains 16 residues. Sequencing was performed with immunoSEQ multiplex PCR; in TCRdb, only in-frame clones are kept and a portion is missing. The sample lists approximately 180,000 clones; roughly 93% were seen once. General study points: Sampling that yielded the repertoires occurred only after the peak T cell response. Clonal diversity was possibly underestimated; the donors were predominantly white British and more often female. Spike-specific TCR depth and breadth grew after two AZD1222 doses.

This clone showed up just a few times. Its specificity is unknown. The TCR was taken from an adult who received the MenACWY meningococcal vaccine as a control. The sequences come from peripheral blood, collected 28 days after the second dose of the MenACWY control vaccine. The chain joins TRBV27 to TRBJ1-6; D perhaps matches TRBD1 (6 bases). CDR3: CASSGRDGGGNSPLHF. The CDR3, as DNA: TGTGCCAGCAGCGGGAGAGACGGAGGGGGAAATTCACCCCTCCACTTT.